The following is a T cell receptor (beta chain) sequence with its context. What it recognizes is unknown. This sample is part of a study of a mutant IDH1 vaccine in newly diagnosed glioma. The time point: week 35, safety follow-up. Topical imiquimod accompanied each vaccine dose, which consisted of 300 ug of mutant IDH1 20-mer peptide. Donor tumors were new WHO grade 3 or 4 IDH1-mutant, ATRX-lost astrocytomas. Here immunoSEQ multiplex PCR was the method, and the copy in TCRdb shows in-frame clones only, minus some. The sample consists of tens of thousands of clones, roughly 81% of them appearing once. The CDR3 runs 15 residues. The germline V gene has CDR1 SGHTA and CDR2 FQGNSA. Between the trimmed V and J ends, which lost 5 bases and 3 bases, there was a span of 17 bases.

Source: PBMCs, taken from a glioma patient whose treatment included an IDH1 peptide vaccine. This chain connects TRBV7-2 to TRBJ2-7; D is perhaps TRBD2 (6 bases). The sequence was collected from a man aged 35-49 years with glioma. Written as DNA, the CDR3 is TGTGCCAGCAGCGGCGCGGGACCACCTTTCTACGAGCAGTACTTC. This sequence encodes CASSGAGPPFYEQYF.